This T cell receptor beta chain was retrieved from a study of brain T cells in children with intractable seizures (dated by TCRdb to about 2021). Regarding the complete study: Resected brain tissue from some 49 pediatric epilepsy surgery cases was initially screened for immune gene transcripts with a NanoString immunology panel. Among the roughly twelve selected surgery cases, pre-surgery blood was additionally sequenced for eight, leaving four cases with brain tissue only. Overall results and qualifications from the work: Because sequencing depth differed between pre- and post-surgery blood, the absence of clones from the pre-surgery sample may reflect undersampling. Viral specificity was inferred solely from CDR3 sequence similarity, and the HCMV serostatus of the patients was not known.

Taken from the germline V gene, the CDR1 and CDR2 loops are WSHSY and SAAADI. Trimming at the junction amounts to 6 bases on V and 4 bases on J, and the germline ends lie 12 bases apart. Inclusive of the bounding cysteine and phenylalanine, the CDR3 is 13 residues long. Only the CDR3 portion is preserved as DNA: 39 bases, with reading frame beginning at the first base. TCR beta chain sequences were generated from genomic DNA using the immunoSEQ assay. Under the source paper's analysis protocol: CDR3 sequences not starting with the conserved framework cysteine at position 104 were manually removed. Clonality was calculated as one minus the normalized Shannon's Diversity Index, with values ranging from 0 (maximal diversity) to 1 (oligoclonal). Differences in the frequency of the same CDR3 between samples, such as brain versus blood, were assessed with chi-squared comparison-of-proportions tests. Public clonotypes were found by searching immuneACCESS, and the VDJdb browser was used to assess similarity to known antiviral clonotypes. Held by TCRdb, this immuneACCESS table contains in-frame sequences only and omits some clones. Under half of the omission traces to an unresolved V gene where checked; the cause of the rest is unknown. The V and J calls and the clone size are those of that table, but D and trimming were determined from the DNA. This sample holds about 120,000 clones; roughly 92% were observed only once. Clones ranked in the top ten supply under 4.5% of the sample.

The time point tag for this specimen amounts to: resected brain tissue, or blood drawn just prior to surgery. The surgery cases showing the highest brain T cell transcript signatures were chosen for TCR beta chain sequencing of brain tissue and, when available, of blood. Before surgery, the patients had been given at least one anti-epileptic drug. TCR-sequenced patients were children with drug-resistant epilepsy due to tuberous sclerosis complex, focal cortical dysplasia, Rasmussen encephalitis or hemimegalencephaly. Blood samples were drawn just before the epilepsy surgery. Bulk genomic DNA was isolated from unsorted brain tissue and whole blood using the Monarch genomic DNA purification kit. A remark on this clone: Its antigen is unknown. Within one base of it there is no much larger clone, and no base qualities were kept.

The material sequenced was peripheral blood, taken at surgery. The source of this sequence is a boy under three years old with hemimegalencephaly and intractable seizures. Rearrangement joined TRBV10-2 to TRBJ1-2; the best D guess is TRBD1, with 5 bases matching. This receptor carries the CDR3 CASSPDRLYGYTF. The sequence in DNA is TGCGCCAGCAGCCCCGACAGACTCTATGGCTACACCTTC.